This record covers a single TCR beta chain. This clonotype was detected a few times. Its antigen is unknown. No base qualities exist here, and no much larger clone lies one base off it. The germline V gene gives CDR1 as MDHEN and CDR2 as SYDVKM. Reading from cysteine to phenylalanine, the CDR3 counts 14 amino acids. Only the CDR3 portion is preserved as DNA: 42 bases, with reading frame beginning at the first base. V is reduced by 8 bases and J by 8 bases, leaving a spacing of 18 bases between them. This entry is derived from a study of blood T cells in healthy people across ages (dated by TCRdb to about 2015). Broadly, across the study: In model experiments, template switching captured roughly one uniquely barcoded TCR beta cDNA molecule for every two T cells. To avoid experimental bias, donors of different ages were spread randomly across the sequencing lanes. Age-related changes in TCR beta repertoire diversity were measured in the study by deep sequencing normalized with unique cDNA molecular identifiers. For two donors (one aged 18 to 30 and one aged 80 or older), the study analyzed two additional independent replicas of 1 million unique cDNA reads from the same blood draw. The donors were split into four age groups: young (average 16 years), middle-aged (roughly 42), aged (approximately 60) and long-lived (roughly 88).

General findings and caveats noted by the study authors: Observed TCR beta diversity correlated strongly with the percentage of naive T cells measured by flow cytometry. Observed TCR beta diversity per million T cells fell roughly linearly with age, and a significant reduction was already apparent by age roughly 40. Compared with the aged group, more naive CD4+ T cells, fewer expanded clones and increased TCR diversity were shown by the long-lived group, suggesting age selection. Estimates of total diversity from one million sequenced T cells were regarded as lower bounds and underestimates. Conclusive comparison of naive and antigen-experienced compartments was prevented by the profiling of bulk unsorted PBMCs. Because donor CMV infection status was unknown, age-related changes in expanded clonotypes were potentially confounded.

The donors were 40 or so Caucasian individuals from Russia, aged roughly 6 to 100 years, who were systemically healthy. Ten milliliters of peripheral blood were drawn from each donor into EDTA-treated Vacutainer tubes. Ficoll-Paque density-gradient centrifugation was used to isolate PBMCs, with at least 6.5 million per sample. Trizol reagent was used to extract total RNA from PBMCs, with at least 5.5 micrograms per sample. Naive CD45RAhigh/CD27high T cell percentages were measured by flow cytometry on a PBMC aliquot from every donor. Libraries were made using 5' RACE. Sequenced on an Illumina HiSeq 2500. The second PCR ran for roughly 7 to 12 cycles and used a J-beta primer mix along with a sample-barcoded 5' primer. A unique molecular identifier was introduced onto each TCR beta cDNA molecule by a template-switch 5' adaptor carrying 12 random nucleotides. At least 2.5 million CDR3-containing paired-end reads were obtained from each sample. All of the RNA was converted into first-strand cDNA using the Mint cDNA synthesis kit, with a TRBC-specific oligonucleotide serving as the primer. After uracil-DNA glycosylase treatment, a first 18-cycle PCR used universal primers M1SS and BC2_uni_R on all cDNA. The study's own analysis went as follows. Each sample was normalized by randomly selecting 1 million high-quality reads, each carrying a distinct molecular identifier. Reads sharing molecular identifiers were discarded rather than binned into consensus sequences. CDR3 identification, clonotype clustering and error correction used MiTCR with a Q25 quality threshold and the strictest error-elimination algorithm. A nonparametric unseen species model using Euler transformation provided a lower-bound estimate of total TCR beta diversity. In TCRdb, the public reads were trimmed at Q25 with fastp and aligned with MiXCR, with productive beta chains retained. Identical CDR3 protein sequences are pooled into one entry, listed with their most common genes and DNA. It is TCRdb's table, rather than the study itself, that gives the V and J calls and clone size. In this sample the table shows over 950,000 distinct CDR3 sequences, less than 45% of which occur a single time. The ten largest make up about an eighth of the sample.

The sample was blood. The sequence was obtained from a man younger than 35 in good health. The chain was built from TRBV28 and TRBJ1-4; TRBD1 is perhaps the D gene, given 5 matching bases. The CDR3 region reads CASHTGTQLEKLFF. The sequenced DNA is TGTGCCAGCCATACCGGGACTCAGCTAGAAAAACTGTTTTTT.